Listed below are T cell receptor beta chains from one sample, sequenced in a study of T-cell reconstitution after alpha-beta-depleted transplantation in children. One entry per CDR3 protein results from TCRdb running MiXCR on the PCR reads. The sample holds around 360,000 distinct CDR3 sequences, about a tenth seen once. Sequencing used PBMCs from the stem cell graft donor, obtained from the stem cell graft. Receptors originate from a human donor who donated a stem cell graft to a child with acute lymphoblastic leukemia. Each CDR3 is given with its conserved first and last residue. D genes are given only for firm matches. For some rows the clone size is stated as once, few or many, or as a class when expanded; others skip it.

d_gene	abundance	v_gene	j_gene	CDR3nt	CDR3aa
TRBD1	.	TRBV2	TRBJ1-2	TGTGCCAGCAGTGAAGCGCTTGTGGGACAGAACCCCTACGGCTACACCTTC	CASSEALVGQNPYGYTF
TRBD2	few	TRBV20-1	TRBJ2-3	TGCAGTGCTAGAGTTGCTAGCGGGAGTCGCGATACGCAGTATTTT	CSARVASGSRDTQYF
.	.	TRBV19	TRBJ1-5	TGTGCCAGTAGTGCCGTAGGAGGTCCAAGCAATCAGCCCCAGCATTTT	CASSAVGGPSNQPQHF
.	.	TRBV7-9	TRBJ2-5	TGTGCCAGCAGCACTCTTGGGAGAGAGACCCAGTACTTC	CASSTLGRETQYF
TRBD2	.	TRBV6-2/TRBV6-3	TRBJ2-3	TGTGCCAGCAGGACCTATAGCGGGAGGGCCGGGACAGATACGCAGTATTTT	CASRTYSGRAGTDTQYF
TRBD2	many	TRBV20-1	TRBJ2-1	TGCAGTGCTAGTCCCTCGGGGAGGGGCAATGAGCAGTTCTTC	CSASPSGRGNEQFF
.	many	TRBV6-2/TRBV6-3	TRBJ2-1	TGTGCCAGCAGCCCCTCGGGCGGGGTGTACAATGAGCAGTTCTTC	CASSPSGGVYNEQFF
.	few	TRBV20-1	TRBJ2-7	TGCAGTGCGAGTGGCCTAGGGGCGGGTTACGAGCAGTACTTC	CSASGLGAGYEQYF
.	.	TRBV5-1	TRBJ1-1	TGCGCCAGCAGCTTGGCCCCCTTCCTTGAAGCTTTCTTT	CASSLAPFLEAFF
TRBD1	few	TRBV7-9	TRBJ2-7	TGTGCCAGCAGCTTGGACAGGGGGTTTAGAGAGCAGTACTTC	CASSLDRGFREQYF
.	many	TRBV6-2/TRBV6-3	TRBJ2-7	TGTGCCAGCTCTCGGGGGGCGTACGAGCAGTACTTC	CASSRGAYEQYF
TRBD2	.	TRBV3-1	TRBJ2-1	TGTGCCAGCAGTTTTTCGGTCTCGGGAGGTACCCGCTCCTACAATGAGCAGTTCTTC	CASSFSVSGGTRSYNEQFF
.	few	TRBV28	TRBJ1-4	TGTGCCAGCAGGCTTCCCGGGACGGACCTTGAAAAACTGTTTTTT	CASRLPGTDLEKLFF
TRBD2	.	TRBV20-1	TRBJ2-7	TGCAGTGCCCCGCCCTCGGGACTAGCGGGAGGGCCGAGCTCCTACGAGCAGTACTTC	CSAPPSGLAGGPSSYEQYF
TRBD1	many	TRBV5-1	TRBJ2-1	TGCGCCAGCGGGACAGGGTCCTACAATGAGCAGTTCTTC	CASGTGSYNEQFF
TRBD2	.	TRBV20-1	TRBJ2-7	TGCAGTGCTAGTCCCCAGGAAGCGGGAGGGCCAAACATACTCTCCTACGAGCAGTACTTC	CSASPQEAGGPNILSYEQYF
TRBD2	few	TRBV20-1	TRBJ2-7	TGCAGTGCCACCGGACTAGCGGGGGCCTTCGAGCAGTACTTC	CSATGLAGAFEQYF
.	many	TRBV20-1	TRBJ2-1	TGCAGTGCTATCACGGTGGGTCTTCCGCCGCAGTTCTTC	CSAITVGLPPQFF
.	.	TRBV2	TRBJ2-7	TGTGCCAGCTCCGTGGCGGGACAGCGCTACGAGCAGTACTTC	CASSVAGQRYEQYF
TRBD1	many	TRBV4-3	TRBJ1-1	TGCGCCAGCAGCCAGAATATAGGGGGGACAGGGGGCAGGAGCACTGAAGCTTTCTTT	CASSQNIGGTGGRSTEAFF
.	few	TRBV5-1	TRBJ1-4	TGCGCCACCCGAACCGGGACACTTTCAACTAATGAAAAACTGTTTTTT	CATRTGTLSTNEKLFF
.	.	TRBV27	TRBJ2-3	TGTGCCAGCAGCCTTCACTGGCCGGATACGCAGTATTTT	CASSLHWPDTQYF
.	many	TRBV5-1	TRBJ2-3	TGCGCCAGCAGCTTGGTGGGCGATCCGGATACGCAGTATTTT	CASSLVGDPDTQYF
.	many	TRBV7-2	TRBJ2-1	TGTGCCAGCAGCTTGGCGTTCTCAAATGAGCAGTTCTTC	CASSLAFSNEQFF
TRBD2	many	TRBV9	TRBJ2-7	TGTGCCAGCAGCGTCAGAGCGGGAGGGCCTGCAGAGCAGTACTTC	CASSVRAGGPAEQYF
.	many	TRBV4-1	TRBJ2-2	TGCGCCAGCAGCCAAGTGAGGGGTACCGGGGAGCTGTTTTTT	CASSQVRGTGELFF
TRBD2	.	TRBV5-5	TRBJ2-3	TGTGCCAGCAGCTTGGGGGCGTTAGCGGGGACAGATACGCAGTATTTT	CASSLGALAGTDTQYF
.	many	TRBV7-2	TRBJ2-7	TGTGCCAGCAGCTTAGGCAGGGCGGGGTACGAGCAGTACTTC	CASSLGRAGYEQYF
TRBD2	few	TRBV7-9	TRBJ2-7	TGTGCCAGCAGCCCTAGCGGGAGGTCCGAGCAGTACTTC	CASSPSGRSEQYF
TRBD1	few	TRBV7-6	TRBJ2-6	TGTGCCAGCAGCCCCAACCGGGACAGGGGGTTCAGGGCCAACGTCCTGACTTTC	CASSPNRDRGFRANVLTF
TRBD2	.	TRBV7-3	TRBJ2-1	TGTGCCAGCAGCTTATTTCCGGGACTAGAGAATGAGCAGTTCTTC	CASSLFPGLENEQFF
.	few	TRBV10-3	TRBJ2-7	TGTGCCATCAGTGGGGGCTACAGTCAGGGCGAGCAGTACTTC	CAISGGYSQGEQYF
.	many	TRBV5-1	TRBJ2-3	TGCGCCAGCAGCTTGGCCGGGACAACAAGCACAGATACGCAGTATTTT	CASSLAGTTSTDTQYF
.	few	TRBV20-1	TRBJ2-2	TGCAGTGCTAGGACGGACACCGGGGAGCTGTTTTTT	CSARTDTGELFF
.	many	TRBV10-3	TRBJ2-7	TGTGCCACTGGGGGGGGCGGGAAGAGCTCCTACGAGCAGTACTTC	CATGGGGKSSYEQYF
TRBD2	many	TRBV20-1	TRBJ2-1	TGCAGTGCTCGACTAGCGGACGCCTACAATGAGCAGTTCTTC	CSARLADAYNEQFF
.	many	TRBV6-2/TRBV6-3	TRBJ2-1	TGTGCCAGCAGTTACCGCGCGGGCGGCCTACGAAATGAGCAGTTCTTC	CASSYRAGGLRNEQFF
TRBD2	.	TRBV10-3	TRBJ2-1	TGTGCCGTCACTAGCGGGAGGTTCTCCTACAATGAGCAGTTCTTC	CAVTSGRFSYNEQFF
TRBD2	.	TRBV20-1	TRBJ2-7	TGCAGTGCTAGATCTAGCGGGATAGGACCCTACGAGCAGTACTTC	CSARSSGIGPYEQYF
.	.	TRBV7-7	TRBJ2-5	TGTGCTAGCACCCCCTCCGGGACCCAAGAGACCCAGTACTTC	CASTPSGTQETQYF
.	once	TRBV6-5	TRBJ2-5	TGTGCCAGCAGTTACTCGAAGGGGAGACAAGAGACCCAGTACTTC	CASSYSKGRQETQYF
TRBD1	.	TRBV5-6	TRBJ2-1	TGTGCCAGCAGCTTCTCGGGACAGGGACCCCACAATGAGCAGTTCTTC	CASSFSGQGPHNEQFF
.	.	TRBV29-1	TRBJ2-3	TGCAGCGTTCACCCGGGCAGGCCGAGCGCAGATACGCAGTATTTT	CSVHPGRPSADTQYF
.	few	TRBV29-1	TRBJ2-3	TGCAGCGCCGAACGGGGGCAACTCACAGATACGCAGTATTTT	CSAERGQLTDTQYF
.	few	TRBV5-1	TRBJ2-2	TGCGCCAGCACTACGAGGACGGGGAACACCGGGGAGCTGTTTTTT	CASTTRTGNTGELFF
.	.	TRBV11-1	TRBJ1-1	TGTGCCAGCAGCACTCGGAGGAGCACTGAAGCTTTCTTT	CASSTRRSTEAFF
.	few	TRBV7-7	TRBJ2-2	TGTGCTAGCAGCGTCATGACCACCGGGGAGCTGTTTTTT	CASSVMTTGELFF
TRBD2	few	TRBV29-1	TRBJ2-5	TGCAGCGTTGGAAGCGGGAGGGGGGAGACCCAGTACTTC	CSVGSGRGETQYF
.	.	TRBV4-1	TRBJ1-5	TGCGCCAGCAGCCAGGGAACAGGGTTGGTCAATCAGCCCCAGCATTTT	CASSQGTGLVNQPQHF
.	once	TRBV20-1	TRBJ1-1	TGCAGTGCTAGCCCCGTCGGGGCAAGGGTTGAAGCTTTCTTT	CSASPVGARVEAFF